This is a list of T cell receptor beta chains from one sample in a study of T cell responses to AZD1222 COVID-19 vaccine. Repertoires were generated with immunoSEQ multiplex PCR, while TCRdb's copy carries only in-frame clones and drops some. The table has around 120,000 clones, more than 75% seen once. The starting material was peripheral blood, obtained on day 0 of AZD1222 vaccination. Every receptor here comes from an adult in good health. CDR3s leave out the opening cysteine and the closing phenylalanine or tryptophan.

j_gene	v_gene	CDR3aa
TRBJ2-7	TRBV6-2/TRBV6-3	ASSGGSRDGYEQY
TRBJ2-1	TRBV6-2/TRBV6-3	ASSLGQGGSDEQF
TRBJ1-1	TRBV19	ASSIGFGGHTEAF
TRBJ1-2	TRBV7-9	ASSLSGDSSYGYT
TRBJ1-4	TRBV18	ASSPQGTNEKLF
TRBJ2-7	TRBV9	ASSASGAQNEQY
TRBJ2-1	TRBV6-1	ASSDGRDRGGEQF
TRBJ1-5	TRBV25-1	ASISGRDGNNQPQH
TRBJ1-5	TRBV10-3	ATWVLQGTKGNQPQH
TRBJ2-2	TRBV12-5	ASGLAQGAALPTGELF
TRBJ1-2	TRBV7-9	ASTLNGQVGYT
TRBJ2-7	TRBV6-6	ASSTGRPSYEQY
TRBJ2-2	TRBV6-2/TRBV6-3	ASSYGAAPGELF
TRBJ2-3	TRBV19	ASRGAGGPDTQY
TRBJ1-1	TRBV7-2	ASSPGAMNTEAF
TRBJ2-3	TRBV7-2	ASSLWGGGGALSTDTQY
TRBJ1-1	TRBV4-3	ASSQFPGTANTEAF
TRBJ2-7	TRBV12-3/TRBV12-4	ASNPGGYEQY